Listed below are T cell receptor beta chains from one sample, sequenced in a study of cytomegalovirus exposure and HLA in healthy donors. Clones were read by immunoSEQ multiplex PCR, and TCRdb kept only the in-frame ones, dropping some. The data show approximately 85,000 clones, roughly 80% seen once. Sequences were obtained from PBMCs. These receptors came from a woman in her fifties or sixties in good health and CMV-seropositive. Both conserved end residues are part of each CDR3. D genes are given only for firm matches. Where a row states a size, it is once, few, many or the class of an expanded clone; other rows omit it.

d_gene	v_gene	j_gene	abundance	CDR3aa	CDR3nt
-	TRBV27	TRBJ1-5	-	CASSSLDWNQPQHF	TGTGCCAGCAGTTCACTGGACTGGAATCAGCCCCAGCATTTT
-	TRBV6-1	TRBJ1-2	-	CASSSAGQTYGYTF	TGTGCCAGCAGTTCCGCCGGACAGACCTATGGCTACACCTTC
-	TRBV7-3	TRBJ1-6	-	CASSLNQDSPLHF	TGTGCCAGCAGCTTAAACCAGGATTCACCCCTCCACTTT
-	TRBV7-9	TRBJ1-1	-	CASSLQDVYTEAFF	TGTGCCAGCAGCCTACAGGACGTTTACACTGAAGCTTTCTTT
-	TRBV18	TRBJ1-5	once	CASSPGQSNQPQHF	TGTGCCAGCTCACCAGGACAGAGCAATCAGCCCCAGCATTTT
-	TRBV4-1	TRBJ2-6	-	CASSHTISGANVLTF	TGCGCCAGCAGCCACACAATCTCTGGGGCCAACGTCCTGACTTTC
-	TRBV10-2	TRBJ1-2	-	CASSDPSLGDYGYTF	TGCGCCAGCAGTGACCCTTCCCTAGGGGACTATGGCTACACCTTC
-	TRBV10-3	TRBJ1-1	-	CAISESGTRNTEAFF	TGTGCCATCAGTGAGTCTGGGACTCGAAACACTGAAGCTTTCTTT
-	TRBV19	TRBJ2-3	-	CASSPSRGATDTQYF	TGTGCCAGTAGCCCCTCCCGGGGGGCCACAGATACGCAGTATTTT
TRBD1	TRBV7-9	TRBJ1-1	few	CASSLKRPRGRLVNTEAFF	TGTGCCAGCAGCTTAAAACGACCCAGGGGGCGTTTAGTGAACACTGAAGCTTTCTTT
-	TRBV5-1	TRBJ1-1	-	CASSPGVRDTEAFF	TGCGCCAGCAGCCCAGGGGTTCGGGACACTGAAGCTTTCTTT
TRBD1	TRBV6-6	TRBJ2-2	-	CASSGGQGRTGELFF	TGTGCCAGCAGTGGGGGACAGGGCCGGACCGGGGAGCTGTTTTTT
-	TRBV6-5	TRBJ1-4	-	CASSYSSGTGEKLFF	TGTGCCAGCAGTTACTCGTCAGGGACTGGTGAAAAACTGTTTTTT
-	TRBV19	TRBJ1-6	-	CASSLGNSPLHF	TGTGCCAGTAGTCTCGGGAATTCACCCCTCCACTTT
TRBD1	TRBV6-6	TRBJ2-5	few	CASSGQGGETQYF	TGTGCCAGCAGCGGACAGGGGGGAGAGACCCAGTACTTC
-	TRBV27	TRBJ2-1	-	CASRPGGLARSYNEQFF	TGTGCCAGCAGACCAGGTGGGCTAGCGCGCTCCTACAATGAGCAGTTCTTC